One and the same sample provided the 10 T cell receptor beta chains below, sequenced in a study of a mutant IDH1 vaccine in newly diagnosed glioma. Using immunoSEQ multiplex PCR, the repertoire was profiled, and TCRdb retains in-frame clones only, with some absent. Among roughly 120,000 clones listed, 90% were seen once. No cognate antigen is known for these TCRs. The sample's time point: week 11, during vaccination. Vaccinated patients received 300 ug of mutant IDH1 20-mer peptide per dose, with topical imiquimod. The input for sequencing was PBMCs, taken from a glioma patient whose treatment included an IDH1 peptide vaccine. All receptors derive from a woman in her forties or fifties with glioma.

The V and J genes are TRBV6-6 and TRBJ2-5, with no clear D. The germline gives CDR1 MNHNY, CDR2 SVGAGI (reference sequence). The CDR3 is 11 residues long. V lost 2 bases, J lost 5 bases, and 3 bases lay in between. The CDR3 sequence: CASSYGETQYF. DNA of the CDR3: TGTGCCAGCAGTTACGGGGAGACCCAGTACTTC.

This chain connects TRBV21-1 to TRBJ2-1; the tabulated D call, TRBD2, remains unverified against the DNA. TRBV21-1 is noted as a pseudogene. The CDR3 is 20 amino acids. In nucleotides, the CDR3 is TGTGCCAGCAGCAAAGACCCGCTGGCTAGCGGGAGGGCCGGGGGGTTGAGGCAGTTCTTC. Protein sequence: CASSKDPLASGRAGGLRQFF.

The chain couples TRBV30 to TRBJ1-4; TRBD1 might be the D (5 bases). The CDR3 contains 14 residues. Germline V CDR1 and CDR2: GTSNPN, SVGIG (reference sequence). The V and J ends lost 2 bases and 5 bases respectively, with 12 bases between them. DNA of the CDR3: TGTGCCTGGAGTTCCGGGACGGTAAATGAAAAACTGTTTTTT. This sequence encodes CAWSSGTVNEKLFF. Using reference TRBV30 and TRBJ1-4 for the parts outside the CDR3, the full variable domain is SQTIHQWPATLVQPVGSPLSLECTVEGTSNPNLYWYRQAAGRGLQLLFYSVGIGQISSEVPQNLSASRPQDRQFILSSKKLLLSDSGFYLCAWSSGTVNEKLFFGSGTQLSVL.

The chain is built from TRBV7-6 and TRBJ1-1; D is ambiguous. This CDR3 contains 15 residues. Germline V gene sequence: CDR1 SGHVS, CDR2 FNYEAQ. The germline V and J ends were trimmed by 1 base and 5 bases, with 14 bases remaining between them. This chain's CDR3 is CASSLEASKSTEAFF. CDR3 sequence (DNA): TGTGCCAGCAGCTTAGAGGCGTCCAAGTCGACTGAAGCTTTCTTT.

J is TRBJ2-7 and V is TRBV28, with 12 bases matching TRBD2. Germline trimming cut 5 bases from V and 6 bases from J; bases unmatched to any gene: 11. From germline, CDR1 is MDHEN and CDR2 SYDVKM. The length of the CDR3 is 16 residues. The CDR3 spells CASSPRLAGAESEQYF. The CDR3 DNA reads as TGTGCCAGCAGTCCAAGACTAGCGGGAGCTGAGAGCGAGCAGTACTTC.

This rearrangement joins TRBV7-6 to TRBJ2-1, with a weak D call TRBD2 (6 bases). Between the trimmed V and J ends, which lost 5 bases and 1 base, there was a span of 12 bases. Germline V gene data show CDR1 as SGHVS and CDR2 as FNYEAQ. This CDR3 region has 15 residues. The CDR3 DNA reads as TGTGCCAGCAGCCCACGAGGAGGGTCCTACAATGAGCAGTTCTTC. Protein sequence: CASSPRGGSYNEQFF.

The V call is TRBV6-6, the J call TRBJ1-2, with D hard to call. Trimming took off 0 bases at V and 0 bases at J, with 5 bases between the two ends. The CDR3 contains 14 residues. The germline gives CDR1 MNHNY, CDR2 SVGAGI (reference sequence). The CDR3 loop is CASSYSPPNYGYTF. CDR3 nucleotide sequence: TGTGCCAGCAGTTACTCCCCTCCTAACTATGGCTACACCTTC.

V usage is TRBV13 and J usage is TRBJ2-7, with D perhaps given as TRBD1 or TRBD2 (5 bases each). CDR1 and CDR2 from the germline V gene are PRHDT and FYEKMQ (reference sequence). This CDR3 has 11 residues. Trimming cost V 3 bases and J 9 bases, with 9 bases left between them. In DNA form, the CDR3 reads TGTGCCAGCAGCTTCGGTGGGGGGCAGTACTTC. Translated, it gives CASSFGGGQYF.

This rearrangement joins TRBV18 to TRBJ2-2, with TRBD2 identical over 8 bases. The CDR3 is 18 amino acids. V dropped 2 bases and J dropped 6; count of bases not matched to a gene: 14. CDR1 KGHSH and CDR2 LQKENI come from the germline V gene. The CDR3 sequence is CASSPRAAGTRKSGELFF. The CDR3 DNA reads as TGTGCCAGCTCACCAAGGGCCGCCGGGACTAGGAAGTCCGGGGAGCTGTTTTTT.

Remarks on this clone: Other DNA sequences in the sample encode the same CDR3. J is TRBJ2-3 and V is TRBV5-1; TRBD2 matches at 11 bases. The CDR3 has 15 amino acids. CDR1 SGHRS and CDR2 YFSETQ come from the germline V gene. The ends lost 4 bases at V and 0 bases at J; junction bases unmatched: 1. The CDR3 sequence is CASSLAGGSTDTQYF. DNA of the CDR3: TGCGCCAGCAGCCTAGCGGGAGGAAGCACAGATACGCAGTATTTT.